These T cell receptor beta chains were read from a single sample in a study of blood T cell repertoires in COVID-19. Repertoires were generated with immunoSEQ multiplex PCR, while TCRdb's copy carries only in-frame clones and drops some. The data hold roughly 200,000 clones, with more than 75% observed a single time. The sample comprised peripheral blood. Source of these receptors: a person between 65 and 80 years old with COVID-19, enrolled during active disease. CDR3s include the opening cysteine and the closing phenylalanine or tryptophan. D genes are given only for firm matches. Part of the rows lack a size; the others show once, few, many or a class for expanded clones.

TRBJ1-5 - TRBV7-9 TRBD1 TGTGCCAGCAGCACGATCAAGGACTATGACAGGGCCGCCCCGGTTGAGCCCCAGCATTTT CASSTIKDYDRAAPVEPQHF
TRBJ1-2 once TRBV11-2 TRBD1 TGTGCCAGCAGCTTAGTTGTCGGGCAGGGGGTGGATGGCTACACCTTC CASSLVVGQGVDGYTF
TRBJ1-1 - TRBV12-3/TRBV12-4 - TGTGCCAGCAGTTTCTTCTCGACAGCTGAAGCTTTCTTT CASSFFSTAEAFF
TRBJ2-7 - TRBV10-3 TRBD2 TGTGCCTCTGGGCGGGGAGCGGGGAGATCCTACGAGCAGTACTTC CASGRGAGRSYEQYF
TRBJ1-1 - TRBV27 TRBD1 TGTGCCAGCAGTTTGACAGGGGGAACGGGCACTGAAGCTTTCTTT CASSLTGGTGTEAFF
TRBJ2-4 - TRBV27 - TGTGCCAGCAGTTTTGCAGGGAGGACAAACATTCAGTACTTC CASSFAGRTNIQYF
TRBJ2-7 - TRBV5-5 - TGTGCCAGCAGCTTGGGGCCCGGGGGTGCGTACTTC CASSLGPGGAYF
TRBJ2-1 - TRBV9 - TGTGCCAGCAGCTTACGGCAGGGGATAGACATTGGAGATGAGCAGTTCTTC CASSLRQGIDIGDEQFF
TRBJ2-7 - TRBV24-1 - TGTGCCACCAGTGAGCGAGGAACCTACGAGCAGTACTTC CATSERGTYEQYF
TRBJ2-3 - TRBV9 TRBD2 TGTGCCAGCAGCCCGGCGGGGGGACTTCACACAGATACGCAGTATTTT CASSPAGGLHTDTQYF
TRBJ2-3 few TRBV9 - TGTGCCAGCAGCCCTGGACGACAGAAAAGCACAGATACGCAGTATTTT CASSPGRQKSTDTQYF
TRBJ1-2 once TRBV6-2/TRBV6-3 TRBD1 TGTGCCAGCAGTCGGGACAGGTCTTTCGGCTACACCTTC CASSRDRSFGYTF
TRBJ2-3 - TRBV19 TRBD2 TGTGCCAGTAGTATCAAGCGGGGAAGGGCAGATACGCAGTATTTT CASSIKRGRADTQYF
TRBJ2-2 - TRBV5-6 - TGTGCCAGCAGCTTGTATCGGACTCCGAACACCGGGGAGCTGTTTTTT CASSLYRTPNTGELFF
TRBJ2-5 - TRBV9 - TGTGCCAGCAGCCCCCGCGGTTCCGTAGAGACCCAGTACTTC CASSPRGSVETQYF
TRBJ2-7 - TRBV28 - TGTGCCAGCAGTTCTCTCGGGATCCAGAATTACGAGCAGTACTTC CASSSLGIQNYEQYF
TRBJ1-5 - TRBV28 - TGTGCCAGCAGTTTGTTATCTTATCAGCCCCAGCATTTT CASSLLSYQPQHF
TRBJ1-5 - TRBV28 TRBD1 TGTGCCAGCAGTTTTGGGACAGGGACCCAGCATTTT CASSFGTGTQHF
TRBJ2-7 - TRBV18 TRBD2 TGTGCCAGCTCACCCTTAGCGGGAGGGCCGGACGAGCAGTACTTC CASSPLAGGPDEQYF
TRBJ2-5 - TRBV2 - TGTGCCAGCAGTGAAACTCTACGGGGTGGGGAGACCCAGTACTTC CASSETLRGGETQYF
TRBJ1-4 - TRBV30 TRBD1 TGTGCCTGGAACCGGGACAGGGATAATGAAAAACTGTTTTTT CAWNRDRDNEKLFF
TRBJ2-7 - TRBV6-5 TRBD1 TGTGCCAGCAGTAGGGACAGAACCTACGAGCAGTACTTC CASSRDRTYEQYF
TRBJ1-2 - TRBV27 TRBD1 TGTGCCAGCAGCCCACAGGGGATTAACTATGGCTACACCTTC CASSPQGINYGYTF
TRBJ2-1 - TRBV19 - TGTGCCAGTAGCGGAGAACGCTACAATGAGCAGTTCTTC CASSGERYNEQFF
TRBJ1-4 - TRBV7-9 - TGTGCCAGCAGCTCCTACTTCGAACCAACTAATGAAAAACTGTTTTTT CASSSYFEPTNEKLFF
TRBJ1-4 - TRBV3-1/TRBV3-2 TRBD1 TGTGCCAGCAGCCACACAGGGGGCGGTGAAAAACTGTTTTTT CASSHTGGGEKLFF
TRBJ2-2 - TRBV7-3 - TGTGCCAGCAGCTTCCTAGGGACTTACACCGGGGAGCTGTTTTTT CASSFLGTYTGELFF
TRBJ2-2 - TRBV7-2 TRBD2 TGTGCCAGCAGCTTAACAGGCGGGAGGGCGAACACCGGGGAGCTGTTTTTT CASSLTGGRANTGELFF
TRBJ2-3 - TRBV7-2 TRBD2 TGTGCCAGCAGCTTACTGGGACTAGAGGCAGATACGCAGTATTTT CASSLLGLEADTQYF
TRBJ1-6 - TRBV2 - TGTGCCAGCAGTGTATCCCAGGGTGATAATTCACCCCTCCACTTT CASSVSQGDNSPLHF
TRBJ1-6 once TRBV4-3 - TGCGCCAGCAGCCAAGCGAGGGGGGGGGAAGGTAATTCACCCCTCCACTTT CASSQARGGEGNSPLHF
TRBJ2-1 - TRBV9 - TGTGCCAGCAGCCCCCCGGGTGGGGCATTCTACAATGAGCAGTTCTTC CASSPPGGAFYNEQFF
TRBJ2-3 - TRBV28 TRBD2 TGTGCCAGCAGTTTCCGGGGACTAGCGGGACTTACAGATACGCAGTATTTT CASSFRGLAGLTDTQYF
TRBJ2-3 - TRBV24-1 TRBD2 TGTGCCACCAGTGATTTTAGCGGGGGGGGCACAGATACGCAGTATTTT CATSDFSGGGTDTQYF
TRBJ1-5 - TRBV27 - TGTGCCAGCAGTCCCCGGGGACACAGCAATCAGCCCCAGCATTTT CASSPRGHSNQPQHF
TRBJ2-7 - TRBV2 TRBD1 TGTGCCAGCAGCCCTCCAGGGACAGGGGCTGAGCAGTACTTC CASSPPGTGAEQYF
TRBJ2-7 - TRBV7-2 TRBD2 TGTGCCAGCAGCCCTCGGACTAGCAGGTACGAGCAGTACTTC CASSPRTSRYEQYF
TRBJ1-2 - TRBV27 - TGTGCCAGCAGTTTTATCCCGTATAGAGGCTACACCTTC CASSFIPYRGYTF
TRBJ1-2 - TRBV7-2 TRBD1 TGTGCCACTTCTAGTTGGACAGGGGATGGCTACACCTTC CATSSWTGDGYTF
TRBJ1-3 - TRBV7-7 - TGTGCCAGCAGCTTATCCCCTTCCTCTGGAAACACCATATATTTT CASSLSPSSGNTIYF
TRBJ2-7 many TRBV19 TRBD1 TGTGCCAGTAGTCCCCAGGGGACAGTAGATACCTACGAGCAGTACTTC CASSPQGTVDTYEQYF
TRBJ1-6 - TRBV3-1/TRBV3-2 - TGTGCCAGCAGCCCGGGACTTGCGAATGTTCTTTATAATTCACCCCTCCACTTT CASSPGLANVLYNSPLHF
TRBJ1-6 - TRBV2 - TGTGCCAGCAGTGAGGAGGGGTTTGGTTCACCCCTCCACTTT CASSEEGFGSPLHF
TRBJ1-1 - TRBV11-1 - TGTGCCAGCAGCTTAAACACAGGTGAAGCTTTCTTT CASSLNTGEAFF
TRBJ1-1 - TRBV10-2 - TGCGCCAGCAGTGAGTCGGGGGGGAGGGCCCATGAAGCTTTCTTT CASSESGGRAHEAFF
TRBJ2-7 - TRBV12-5 - TGTGCTAGTGGTTTGGGAGGCTCCTACGAGCAGTACTTC CASGLGGSYEQYF
TRBJ1-1 - TRBV29-1 TRBD1 TGCAGCGCAGGACAGGTATTACGGAACACTGAAGCTTTCTTT CSAGQVLRNTEAFF
TRBJ1-1 - TRBV11-2 - TGTGCCAGCAGCTCCAGATTGAACACTGAAGCTTTCTTT CASSSRLNTEAFF
TRBJ2-4 - TRBV19 TRBD2 TGTGCCAGTAGAGCGGGACTAGCGGGGGTGAGGGCATACTTC CASRAGLAGVRAYF
TRBJ1-2 - TRBV27 - TGTGCCAGCAGTTTATTGGTAGGAGGTCGGAGTGGGGGCTACACCTTC CASSLLVGGRSGGYTF
TRBJ1-6 - TRBV10-1 - TGCGCCAGCAGTGAGTCGAACGTAGACACCATAGTTTCACCCCTCCACTTT CASSESNVDTIVSPLHF
TRBJ1-5 few TRBV28 - TGTGCCAGCAGTCAGGACAGCTATAGCAATCAGCCCCAGCATTTT CASSQDSYSNQPQHF
TRBJ1-4 - TRBV19 TRBD1 TGTGCCAGTATCGGGACAGGAGAGGTTGAAAAACTGTTTTTT CASIGTGEVEKLFF
TRBJ1-2 few TRBV19 - TGTGCCAGCCGGGATAACTATGGCTACACCTTC CASRDNYGYTF
TRBJ1-2 - TRBV28 - TGTGCCAGCAGTTTATCCCCACGACAGGATGGCTACACCTTC CASSLSPRQDGYTF
TRBJ2-7 once TRBV5-1 - TGCGCCAGCAGCCCCGTTATCGACAGTAACCCCTACGAGCAGTACTTC CASSPVIDSNPYEQYF
TRBJ2-7 - TRBV6-5 TRBD2 TGTGCCAGCAAGAAAGCGGGATCCTCCTACGAGCAGTACTTC CASKKAGSSYEQYF
TRBJ1-1 - TRBV5-8 - TGTGCCAGCAGCTTGGGTCCAGGGCAGGTGACCAGTGAAGCTTTCTTT CASSLGPGQVTSEAFF
TRBJ2-1 once TRBV3-1/TRBV3-2 - TGTGCCAGCAGCCAAGATACGCGCTACGGGCAGTTCTTC CASSQDTRYGQFF